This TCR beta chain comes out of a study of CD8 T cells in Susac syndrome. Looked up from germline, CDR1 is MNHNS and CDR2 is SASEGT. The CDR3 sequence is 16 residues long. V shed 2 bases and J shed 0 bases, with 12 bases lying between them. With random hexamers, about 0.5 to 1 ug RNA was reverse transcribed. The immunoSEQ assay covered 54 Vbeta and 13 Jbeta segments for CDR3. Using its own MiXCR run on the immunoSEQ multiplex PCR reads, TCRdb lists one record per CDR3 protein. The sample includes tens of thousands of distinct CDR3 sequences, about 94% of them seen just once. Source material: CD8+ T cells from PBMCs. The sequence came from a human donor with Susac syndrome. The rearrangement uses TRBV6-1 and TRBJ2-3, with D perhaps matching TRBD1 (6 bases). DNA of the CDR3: TGTGCCAGCAGTGAATATGGACAGACTAGCACAGATACGCAGTATTTT. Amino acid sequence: CASSEYGQTSTDTQYF.